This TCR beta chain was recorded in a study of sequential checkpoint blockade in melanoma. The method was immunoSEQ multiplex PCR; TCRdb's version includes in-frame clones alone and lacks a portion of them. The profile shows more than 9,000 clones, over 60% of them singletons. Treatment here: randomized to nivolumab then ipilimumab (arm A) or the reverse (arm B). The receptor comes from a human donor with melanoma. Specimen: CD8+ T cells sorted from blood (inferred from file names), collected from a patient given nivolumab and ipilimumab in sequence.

The CDR3 bases are TGTGCCAGTAGTATTATGACAGCAAGCAATCAGCCCCAGCATTTT. This translates into CASSIMTASNQPQHF. The chain links TRBV19 to TRBJ1-5, with D tentatively TRBD1 (5 bases). Trimming removed 3 bases at V and 1 base at J, with 10 bases between. The CDR3 runs to 15 residues. Germline V gene data show CDR1 as LNHDA and CDR2 as SQIVND (reference sequence).